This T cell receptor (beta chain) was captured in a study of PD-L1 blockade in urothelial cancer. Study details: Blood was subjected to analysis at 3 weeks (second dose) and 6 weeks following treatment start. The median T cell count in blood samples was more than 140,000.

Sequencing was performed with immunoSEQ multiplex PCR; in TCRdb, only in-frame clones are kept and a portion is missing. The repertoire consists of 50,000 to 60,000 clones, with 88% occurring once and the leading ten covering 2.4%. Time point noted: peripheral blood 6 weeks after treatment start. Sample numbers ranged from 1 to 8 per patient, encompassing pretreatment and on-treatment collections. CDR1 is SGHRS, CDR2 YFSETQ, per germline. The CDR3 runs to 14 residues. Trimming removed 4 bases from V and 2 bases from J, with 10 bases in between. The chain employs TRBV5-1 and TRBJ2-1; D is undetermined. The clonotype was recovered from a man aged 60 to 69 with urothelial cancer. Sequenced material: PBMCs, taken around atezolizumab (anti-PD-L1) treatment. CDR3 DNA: TGCGCCAGCAGCAATACAGATCCCTACAATGAGCAGTTCTTC. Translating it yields CASSNTDPYNEQFF.